This TCR beta chain was profiled in a study of CD8 T cells in Susac syndrome. Random hexamers were used to reverse transcribe roughly 0.5 to 1 ug of RNA. In TCRdb, the immunoSEQ multiplex PCR reads were re-called with MiXCR into one record per CDR3 protein. The repertoire consists of approximately 53,000 distinct CDR3 sequences, with roughly 93% occurring once and the leading ten covering around 0.49%. Trimming removed 6 bases from V and 1 base from J, with 22 bases in between. Germline lookup yields CDR1 MNHNS and CDR2 SASEGT. The CDR3 is made up of 18 amino acids. Sequenced sample: CD8+ T cells from PBMCs. This sequence originates from a human donor with multiple sclerosis. The V call is TRBV6-1, the J call TRBJ1-5; D unclear. CDR3 nucleotide sequence: TGTGCCAGCAGCCACCTAAAGGAATACGGACGGAGCAATCAGCCCCAGCATTTT. Translating gives CASSHLKEYGRSNQPQHF.